The 9 T cell receptor beta chains below were found in one sample sequenced in a study of T cell changes during pregnancy in multiple sclerosis. The data were produced by immunoSEQ multiplex PCR, yet TCRdb's version contains in-frame clones alone and is incomplete. The table lists 83,000 or so clones, around 94% of them singletons. The material was peripheral blood, obtained after pregnancy. The receptors come from a female donor in good health, enrolled as a control in a pregnancy study.

The chain carries TRBV27 and TRBJ2-7; possibly TRBD2 for D (6 bases). V was clipped by 1 base and J by 6 bases, with 25 bases between them. The germline V gene encodes CDR1 MNHEY and CDR2 SMNVEV (reference sequence). This CDR3 has 18 residues. CDR3 region: CASSLFDPTRSPTFEQYF. CDR3 DNA: TGTGCCAGCAGTTTATTTGACCCGACTAGATCGCCAACCTTCGAGCAGTACTTC.

The chain has TRBV6-5 and TRBJ1-2; TRBD1 agrees at 9 bases. With 10 bases clipped from V and 8 bases from J, the junction kept 11 bases outside the gene matches. The CDR3 consists of 13 residues. Germline loops: CDR1 MNHEY, CDR2 SVGAGI. The CDR3 here is CATMAGQGYGYTF. The CDR3 DNA follows: TGTGCCACCATGGCGGGACAGGGTTACGGCTACACCTTC.

The V call is TRBV2, the J call TRBJ1-2; 7 bases match TRBD1. V shed 4 bases, J shed 6 bases, and the junction held 5 bases outside the gene matches. Germline CDR1 is SNHLY and CDR2 is FYNNEI. The CDR3 is 13 residues long. The CDR3 region is CASSVQGTHGYTF. The CDR3 DNA reads TGTGCCAGCAGTGTACAGGGGACACATGGCTACACCTTC.

This rearrangement joins TRBV2 to TRBJ2-5; D remains unclear. With 5 bases removed from V and 2 bases from J, the gap between germline ends came to 6 bases. The V gene's germline CDR1 is SNHLY and CDR2 FYNNEI. This CDR3 is 12 amino acids long. As DNA, the CDR3 is TGTGCCAGCAGTCAGACACAAGAGACCCAGTACTTC. As protein: CASSQTQETQYF.

The genes are TRBV2 and TRBJ2-1; 10 positions agree with TRBD2. There are 14 residues in the CDR3. CDR1 and CDR2 (germline): SNHLY, FYNNEI. The ends lost 1 base at V and 15 bases at J; junction bases unmatched: 9. This chain's CDR3 is CASSEGLAGVGWFF. The CDR3 bases are TGTGCCAGCAGTGAAGGGCTAGCGGGAGTCGGTTGGTTCTTC.

V and J are TRBV6-6 and TRBJ2-7; 9 positions agree with TRBD2. CDR3 length equals 15 residues. Looked up from germline, CDR1 is MNHNY and CDR2 is SVGAGI (reference sequence). With 5 bases clipped from V and 2 bases from J, the junction kept 7 bases outside the gene matches. The CDR3 nucleotides are TGTGCCAGCAGTGACGGACTAGCGAACGCCTACGAGCAGTACTTC. Translation gives CASSDGLANAYEQYF.

J is TRBJ2-7 and V is TRBV19; 10 bases are shared with TRBD2. The CDR3 loop spans 15 amino acids. The germline V gene has CDR1 LNHDA and CDR2 SQIVND (reference sequence). V was clipped by 2 bases and J by 2 bases; unmatched bases: 3. CDR3 sequence: CASSIWTSGTYEQYF. In DNA form, the CDR3 reads TGTGCCAGTAGTATATGGACTAGCGGAACCTACGAGCAGTACTTC.

The chain couples TRBV7-9 to TRBJ1-1, with a weak D call TRBD1 (6 bases). Trimming removed 5 bases from V and 10 bases from J, with 14 bases in between. Germline loops: CDR1 SEHNR, CDR2 FQNEAQ (reference sequence). The CDR3 is 12 residues long. In nucleotides, the CDR3 is TGTGCCAGCAGCGTAGGGGGAGGAGTAGCTTTCTTT. Translation gives CASSVGGGVAFF.

V gene TRBV11-3 combines with J gene TRBJ2-7, with a weak D call TRBD1 (6 bases). Per the germline V gene, CDR1 is SGHNT and CDR2 is YENEEA. V was trimmed by 2 bases and J by 1 base, leaving 6 bases between them. This CDR3 comprises 13 residues. The CDR3 DNA reads as TGTGCCAGCAGCTTACAGGGGTCCTACGAGCAGTACTTC. Residues: CASSLQGSYEQYF. Using reference TRBV11-3 and TRBJ2-7 for the parts outside the CDR3, the full variable domain is EAGVVQSPRYKIIEKKQPVAFWCNPISGHNTLYWYLQNLGQGPELLIRYENEEAVDDSQLPKDRFSAERLKGVDSTLKIQPAELGDSAVYLCASSLQGSYEQYFGPGTRLTVT.